This TCR beta chain was sequenced during a study of cytomegalovirus exposure and HLA in healthy donors. The germline V and J ends were trimmed by 4 bases and 5 bases, with 11 bases remaining between them. Germline V gene data show CDR1 as LNHNV and CDR2 as YYDKDF (reference sequence). This CDR3 is built from 13 residues. Study-wide results and caveats: CMV serostatus stood as the only immune exposure information on hand. Analyses of presence and absence presupposed an approximately uniform sequencing depth across donors. In a later analysis, TCR beta V- and J-gene trimming showed a link to a missense DCLRE1C variant.

This clone was observed a few times. Its antigen is not identified. It was with 60 Vbeta and 13 Jbeta primers that the PCR ran. Assay used: immunoSEQ multiplex PCR; TCRdb lists only in-frame clones, some missing. There are some 200,000 clones in the sample; approximately 80% occur only once, and 0.2% to 0.25% lies in the top ten. The chain recombines TRBV15 with TRBJ1-2, with a possible D match to TRBD1 (6 bases). The clonotype was recovered from a girl between 2 and 10 years old in good health and CMV-seronegative. The sample consisted of PBMCs. The CDR3 protein is CATSIGGGYGYTF. CDR3 sequence (DNA): TGTGCCACCAGCATAGGGGGGGGATATGGCTACACCTTC.